This T cell receptor beta chain was retrieved from a study of blood T cell repertoires in COVID-19. In the study overall: COVID-19 samples from acute and convalescent phases originated in the United States, Italy and Spain. T cells, B-cell-depleted T cells, or PBMCs supplied cDNA or gDNA.

In the authors' workflow: Reference gene primer amplification gave nucleated cell count estimates. Sequencing used immunoSEQ multiplex PCR; TCRdb keeps in-frame clones, though not all of them. Clone size and V and J calls were adopted from that table, with D and trimming inferred from the DNA. The sample shows 40,000 or so clones, approximately 70% of them seen only once. This TCR derives from a man at least 80 years old with acute or convalescent COVID-19. Input material: peripheral blood.

In DNA, the CDR3 is TGTGCCAGCAGCAAAACAGCCAATTCACCCCTCCACTTT. Amino acid sequence: CASSKTANSPLHF. This chain joins TRBV5-4 and TRBJ1-6; D is unresolved. In germline, CDR1 is SGHNT, CDR2 YYREEE (reference sequence). The CDR3 is 13 residues long. V was cut by 4 bases and J by 7 bases, with 9 bases left in between. The full variable domain, with the rest looked up from reference TRBV5-4 and TRBJ1-6, is ETGVTQSPTHLIKTRGQQVTLRCSSQSGHNTVSWYQQALGQGPQFIFQYYREEENGRGNFPPRFSGLQFPNYSSELNVNALELDDSALYLCASSKTANSPLHFGNGTRLTVT.